This T cell receptor (beta chain) was sequenced in a study of T cell changes during pregnancy in multiple sclerosis. The CDR3 covers 14 residues. Trimming pared 8 bases from V and 3 bases from J, leaving 20 bases between. In germline, CDR1 is SQVTM, CDR2 ANQGSEA. Profiling relied on immunoSEQ multiplex PCR, and the TCRdb table lists in-frame clones only, not all of them. Among approximately 64,000 clones listed, about 90% were seen once. The input for sequencing was peripheral blood, taken in the second trimester of pregnancy. The chain couples TRBV29-1 to TRBJ2-7; D unresolved. The TCR originated in a female donor in good health, enrolled as a control in a pregnancy study. CDR3 DNA sequence: TGCAGCCCACACTACTCAGAGGCTCACTACGAGCAGTACTTC. It is translated as CSPHYSEAHYEQYF.